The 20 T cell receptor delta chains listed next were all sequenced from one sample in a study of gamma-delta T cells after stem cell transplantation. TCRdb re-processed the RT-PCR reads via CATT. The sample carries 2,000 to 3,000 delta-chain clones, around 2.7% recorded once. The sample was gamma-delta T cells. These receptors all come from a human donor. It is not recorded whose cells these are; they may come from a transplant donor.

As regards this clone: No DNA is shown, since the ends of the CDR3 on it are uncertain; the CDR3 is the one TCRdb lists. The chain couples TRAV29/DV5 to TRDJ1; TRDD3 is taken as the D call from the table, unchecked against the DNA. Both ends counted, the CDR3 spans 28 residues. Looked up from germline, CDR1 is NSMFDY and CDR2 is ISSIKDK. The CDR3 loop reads CSVLLCSKVAPSPLLSVLGDTDTDKLIF.

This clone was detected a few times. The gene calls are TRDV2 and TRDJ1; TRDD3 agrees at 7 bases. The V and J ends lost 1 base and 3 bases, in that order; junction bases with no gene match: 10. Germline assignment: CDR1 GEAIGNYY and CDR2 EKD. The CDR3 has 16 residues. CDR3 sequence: CACDTLLGTPPDKLIF. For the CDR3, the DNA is TGTGCCTGTGACACTCTACTGGGGACCCCCCCCGATAAACTCATCTTT.

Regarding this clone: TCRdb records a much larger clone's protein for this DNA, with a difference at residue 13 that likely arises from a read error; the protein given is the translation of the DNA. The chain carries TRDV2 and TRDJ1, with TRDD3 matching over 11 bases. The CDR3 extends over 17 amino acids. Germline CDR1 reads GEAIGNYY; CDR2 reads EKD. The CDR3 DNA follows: TGTGCCTGTGACACCGTGGAACTGGGGGATAACACCGGTAAACTCATCTTT. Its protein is CACDTVELGDNTGKLIF.

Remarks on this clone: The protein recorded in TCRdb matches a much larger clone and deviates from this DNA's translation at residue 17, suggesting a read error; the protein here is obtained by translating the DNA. CDR3 bases: TGTGCCTGTGACGGGATCCGACTGGGGGATACGGACACCGATAAACTCACCTTT. It specifies CACDGIRLGDTDTDKLTF. This rearrangement joins TRDV2 to TRDJ1; 13 bases match TRDD3. The CDR3 has 18 amino acids. Germline V gene sequence: CDR1 GEAIGNYY, CDR2 EKD.

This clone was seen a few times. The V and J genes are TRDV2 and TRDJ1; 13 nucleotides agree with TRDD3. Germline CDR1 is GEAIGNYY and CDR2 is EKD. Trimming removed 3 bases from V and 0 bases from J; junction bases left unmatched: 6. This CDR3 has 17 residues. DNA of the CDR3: TGTGCCTGTGACTCTGTACTGGGGGATACGGACACCGATAAACTCATCTTT. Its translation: CACDSVLGDTDTDKLIF.

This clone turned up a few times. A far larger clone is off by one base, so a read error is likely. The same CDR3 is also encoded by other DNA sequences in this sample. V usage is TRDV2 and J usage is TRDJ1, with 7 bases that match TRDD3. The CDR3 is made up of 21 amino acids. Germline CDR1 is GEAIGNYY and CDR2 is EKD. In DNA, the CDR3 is TGCGCCTGTGACACCGTCGGGTACGACGAGGGGGATCCCCAAGGGACCGATAAACTCATCTTT. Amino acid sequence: CACDTVGYDEGDPQGTDKLIF.

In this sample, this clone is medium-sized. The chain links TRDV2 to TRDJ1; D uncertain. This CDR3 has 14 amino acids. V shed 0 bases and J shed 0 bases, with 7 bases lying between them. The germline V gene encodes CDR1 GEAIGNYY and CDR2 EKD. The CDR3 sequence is CACDTVEYTDKLIF. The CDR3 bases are TGTGCCTGTGACACCGTCGAGTACACCGATAAACTCATCTTT.

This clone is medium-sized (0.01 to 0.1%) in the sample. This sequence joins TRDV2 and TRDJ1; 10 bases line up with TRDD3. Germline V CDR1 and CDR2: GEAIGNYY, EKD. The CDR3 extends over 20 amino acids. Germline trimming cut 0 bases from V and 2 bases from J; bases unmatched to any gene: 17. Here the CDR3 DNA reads TGTGCCTGTGACACCGTCGACCGTACTGGGGGATGGGTTGCAACCGATAAACTCATCTTT. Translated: CACDTVDRTGGWVATDKLIF.

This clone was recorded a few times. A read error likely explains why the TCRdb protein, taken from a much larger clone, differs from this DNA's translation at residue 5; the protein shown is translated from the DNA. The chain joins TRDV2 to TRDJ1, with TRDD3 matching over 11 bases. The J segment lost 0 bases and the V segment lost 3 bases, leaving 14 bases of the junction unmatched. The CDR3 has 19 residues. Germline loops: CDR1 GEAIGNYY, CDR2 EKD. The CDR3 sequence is CACDAVYPGGYPNTDKLIF. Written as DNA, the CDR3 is TGTGCCTGTGACGCCGTCTATCCTGGGGGATACCCCAACACCGATAAACTCATCTTT.

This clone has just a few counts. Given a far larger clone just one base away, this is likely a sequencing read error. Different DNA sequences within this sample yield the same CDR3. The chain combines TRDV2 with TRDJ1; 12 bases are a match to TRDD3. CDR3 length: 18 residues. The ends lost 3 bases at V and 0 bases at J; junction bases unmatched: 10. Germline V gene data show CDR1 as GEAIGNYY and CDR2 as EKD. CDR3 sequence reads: CACDGIRLGDTDTDKLIF. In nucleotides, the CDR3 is TGTGCCTGTGACGGGATCCGACTGGGGGATACAGACACCGATAAACTCATCTTT.

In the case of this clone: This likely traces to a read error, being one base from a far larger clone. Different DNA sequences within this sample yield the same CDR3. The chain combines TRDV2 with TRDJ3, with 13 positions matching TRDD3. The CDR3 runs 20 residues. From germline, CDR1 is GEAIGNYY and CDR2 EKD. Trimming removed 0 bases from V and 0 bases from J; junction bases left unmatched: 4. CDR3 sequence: CACDTVLGDTLSWDTRQMFF. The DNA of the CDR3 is TGTGCCTGTGACACCGTACTGGGGGATACGCTCTCCTGGGACACCCGACAGATGTTTTTC.

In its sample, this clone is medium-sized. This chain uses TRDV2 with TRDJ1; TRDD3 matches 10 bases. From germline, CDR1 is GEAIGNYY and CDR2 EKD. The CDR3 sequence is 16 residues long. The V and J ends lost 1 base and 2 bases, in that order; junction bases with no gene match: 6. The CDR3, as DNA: TGTGCCTGTGACACACTGGGGGATGAGAGGACCGATAAACTCATCTTT. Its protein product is CACDTLGDERTDKLIF.

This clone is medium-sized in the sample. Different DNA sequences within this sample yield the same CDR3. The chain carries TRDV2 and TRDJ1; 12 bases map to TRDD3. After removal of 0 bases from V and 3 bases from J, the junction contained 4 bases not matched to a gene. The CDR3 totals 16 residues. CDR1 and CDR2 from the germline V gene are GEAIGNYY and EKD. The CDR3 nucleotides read TGTGCCTGTGACACCGTACTGGGGGATACTCCCGATAAACTCATCTTT. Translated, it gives CACDTVLGDTPDKLIF.

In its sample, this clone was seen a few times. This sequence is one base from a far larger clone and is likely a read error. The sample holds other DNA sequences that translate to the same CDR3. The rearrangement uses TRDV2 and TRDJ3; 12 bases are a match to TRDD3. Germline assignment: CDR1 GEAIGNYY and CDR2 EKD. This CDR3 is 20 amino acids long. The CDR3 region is CACDTVLGDTLSWDTRQMFF. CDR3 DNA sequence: TGTGCCTGTGACACCGTACTGGGGGATACCCTCTCCTGGGACACCCGGCAGATGTTTTTC.

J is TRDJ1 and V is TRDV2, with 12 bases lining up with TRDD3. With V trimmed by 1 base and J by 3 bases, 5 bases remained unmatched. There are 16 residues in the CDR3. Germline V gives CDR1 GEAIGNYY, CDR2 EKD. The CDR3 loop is CACDTKLGDTSDKLIF. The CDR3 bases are TGTGCCTGTGACACGAAACTGGGGGATACTTCCGATAAACTCATCTTT.

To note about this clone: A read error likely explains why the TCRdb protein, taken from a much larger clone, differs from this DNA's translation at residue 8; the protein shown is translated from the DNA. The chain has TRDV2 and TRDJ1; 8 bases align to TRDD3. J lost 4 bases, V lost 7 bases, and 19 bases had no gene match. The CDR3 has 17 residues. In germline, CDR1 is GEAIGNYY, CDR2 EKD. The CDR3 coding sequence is TGTGCCTGCAGCATACTGGGGGCTACTACGGGCCACGATAAACTCATCTTT. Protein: CACSILGATTGHDKLIF.

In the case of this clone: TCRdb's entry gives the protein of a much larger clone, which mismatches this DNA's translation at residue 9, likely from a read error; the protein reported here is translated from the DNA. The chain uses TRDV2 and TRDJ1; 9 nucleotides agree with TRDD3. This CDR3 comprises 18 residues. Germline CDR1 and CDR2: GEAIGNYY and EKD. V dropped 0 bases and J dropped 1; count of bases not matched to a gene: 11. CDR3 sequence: CACDTLGVMGDITDKLIF. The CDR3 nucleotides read TGTGCCTGTGACACCCTCGGGGTAATGGGGGATATCACCGATAAACTCATCTTT.

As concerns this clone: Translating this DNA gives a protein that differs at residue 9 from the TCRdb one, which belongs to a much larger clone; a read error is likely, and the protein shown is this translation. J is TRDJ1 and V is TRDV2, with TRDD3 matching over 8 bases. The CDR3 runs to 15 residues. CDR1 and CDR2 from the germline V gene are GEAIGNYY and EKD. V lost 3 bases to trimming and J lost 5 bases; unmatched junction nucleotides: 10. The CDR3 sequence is CACDAYWGVPDKLIF. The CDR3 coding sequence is TGTGCCTGTGACGCATACTGGGGGGTACCTGATAAACTCATCTTT.

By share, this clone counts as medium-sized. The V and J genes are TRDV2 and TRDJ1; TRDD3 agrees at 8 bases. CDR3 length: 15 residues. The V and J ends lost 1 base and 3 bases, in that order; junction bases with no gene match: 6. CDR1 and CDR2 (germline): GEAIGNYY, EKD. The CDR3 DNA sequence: TGTGCCTGTGACACTGTGGGGGATCCCCCCGATAAACTCATCTTT. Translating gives CACDTVGDPPDKLIF.

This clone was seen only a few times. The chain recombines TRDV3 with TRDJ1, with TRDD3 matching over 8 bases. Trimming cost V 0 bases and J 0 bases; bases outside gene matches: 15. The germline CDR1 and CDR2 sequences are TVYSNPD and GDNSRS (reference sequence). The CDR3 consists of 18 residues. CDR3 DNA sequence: TGTGCCTTTAGACCCACGGCTGGGGGAACCCTGTACACCGATAAACTCATCTTT. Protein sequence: CAFRPTAGGTLYTDKLIF.